The entry below describes one TCR beta chain. It has no known antigen specificity. Base qualities are not provided; no much larger clone lies one nucleotide away. The donors were roughly 38 Caucasian individuals from Russia, aged 6 to 90 years, who were systemically healthy. Each donor gave ten milliliters of peripheral blood, collected into EDTA-treated Vacutainer tubes. Ficoll-Paque density-gradient centrifugation was used to isolate PBMCs, with at least 6 million per sample. Total RNA was extracted from PBMCs with Trizol reagent, with at least 5 micrograms obtained per sample. For every donor, flow cytometry on a PBMC aliquot measured the percentage of naive CD45RAhigh/CD27high T cells. Based on the germline V gene, the CDR1 and CDR2 sequences are KGHDR and SFDVKD. Including the terminal cysteine and phenylalanine, the CDR3 comprises 18 residues. Left in the record is the CDR3 DNA by itself, 54 bases read in frame from the first base. Ends trimmed: V by 4 bases, J by 6 bases; bases unmatched to a gene: 14.

This sample is part of a study of blood T cells in healthy people across ages (dated by TCRdb to between 2014 and 2017). In terms of the full investigation: Template switching captured roughly one uniquely barcoded TCR beta cDNA molecule per two T cells in model experiments. Age-related changes in TCR beta repertoire diversity were measured in the study by deep sequencing normalized with unique cDNA molecular identifiers. Four age groups were formed from the donors: young (average approximately 15 years), middle-aged (around 39), aged (62) and long-lived (more than 75). To avoid experimental bias, donors of different ages were spread randomly across the sequencing lanes. The study analyzed two additional independent replicas of 1 million unique cDNA reads from the same blood draw for two donors, one aged 18 to 30 and one aged 80 or older.

Libraries were built with 5' RACE. This sample was sequenced with an Illumina HiSeq 2500. A second roughly 6 to 12 cycle PCR used a sample-barcoded 5' primer and a J-beta primer mix. Each TCR beta cDNA molecule received a unique molecular identifier from a template-switch 5' adaptor carrying 12 random nucleotides. Each sample yielded at least 3 million CDR3-containing paired-end reads. The Mint cDNA synthesis kit, primed by a TRBC-specific oligonucleotide, was used to synthesize first-strand cDNA from all RNA. Following uracil-DNA glycosylase treatment, all cDNA underwent a first 18-cycle PCR with the universal primers M1SS and BC2_uni_R. The paper's processing steps were these. Normalization of each sample was performed by random selection of 1 million high-quality reads, each carrying a distinct molecular identifier. Instead of being binned into consensus sequences, reads that shared molecular identifiers were thrown out. MiTCR, run with a Q25 quality threshold and the strictest error-elimination algorithm, handled CDR3 identification, clonotype clustering and error correction. A nonparametric unseen species model with Euler transformation was used to estimate a lower bound on total TCR beta diversity. TCRdb cleaned the public reads at Q25 with fastp, built clones with MiXCR and kept in-frame beta chains. Rows merge per CDR3 protein into single entries with the most common DNA and genes. The V and J calls come from TCRdb's annotation, not from the publication. This sample lists under 800,000 distinct CDR3 sequences; roughly two fifths were detected once. Clones ranked in the top ten supply more than 20% of the sample.

Results and caveats for the whole study, not just this receptor: Bulk unsorted PBMC profiling prevented conclusive comparison of naive and antigen-experienced compartments. As age increased, observed TCR beta diversity per million T cells dropped in a roughly linear way, and a significant reduction was already evident by age roughly 36. The long-lived group showed more naive CD4+ T cells, fewer expanded clones and increased TCR diversity than the aged group, suggesting age selection. A strong correlation was found between observed TCR beta diversity and the percentage of naive T cells measured by flow cytometry. The CMV infection status of donors was not known, potentially confounding age-related changes in expanded clonotypes. Estimates of total diversity based on one million sequenced T cells were considered lower bounds and underestimates.

This clonotype was sampled from a woman aged 60-75 years in good health. The chain links TRBV24-1 with TRBJ2-3, with 11 bases matching TRBD2. The sample taken for sequencing was blood. This receptor has the CDR3 CATSEVGTSGLPWDTQYF. The nucleotide sequence reads as follows: TGTGCCACCAGTGAGGTCGGGACTAGCGGCCTTCCTTGGGATACGCAGTATTTT.